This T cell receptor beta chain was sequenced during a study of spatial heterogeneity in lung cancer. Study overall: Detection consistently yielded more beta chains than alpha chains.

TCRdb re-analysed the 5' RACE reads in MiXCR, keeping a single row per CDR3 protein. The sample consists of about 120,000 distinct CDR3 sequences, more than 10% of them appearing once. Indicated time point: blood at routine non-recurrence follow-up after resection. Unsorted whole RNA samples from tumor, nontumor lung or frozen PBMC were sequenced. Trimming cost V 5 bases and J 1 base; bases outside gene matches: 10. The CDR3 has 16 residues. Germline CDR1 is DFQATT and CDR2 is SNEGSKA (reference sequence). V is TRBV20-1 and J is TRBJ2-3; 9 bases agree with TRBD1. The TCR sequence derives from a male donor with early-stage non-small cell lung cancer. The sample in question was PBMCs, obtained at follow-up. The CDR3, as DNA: TGCAGTGCTTTTCTACAGGGGGCAAGCGGCACAGATACGCAGTATTTT. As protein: CSAFLQGASGTDTQYF.